The subject of this entry is one TCR beta chain. The germline V gene encodes CDR1 DFQATT and CDR2 SNEGSKA (reference sequence). CDR3 size: 11 residues. Deletions cut 5 bases from V and 11 bases from J, with 14 bases between. Treatment in this sample: roughly 18 received Ad26.COV2.S at low or high dose, single or two shots; roughly 5 received placebo; per-sample allocation not given. Material that was analyzed had been drawn on day 63 after the first vaccine or placebo injection. This entry comes from a study of Ad26.COV2.S vaccination and SARS-CoV-2 variants. TCRdb keeps only in-frame clones here, not all; method: immunoSEQ multiplex PCR. The sample lists 300,000 to 350,000 clones; about 87% were seen once.

The input for sequencing was peripheral blood, taken in a trial of Ad26.COV2.S vaccine versus placebo. The chain carries TRBV20-1 and TRBJ2-3; D not resolved. The origin of this receptor is a person between 18 and 60 years old who received the Ad26.COV2.S COVID-19 vaccine or a placebo. DNA of the CDR3: TGCAGTGCTTTACTCGTTCGTGGGCAGTATTTT. Residues: CSALLVRGQYF.